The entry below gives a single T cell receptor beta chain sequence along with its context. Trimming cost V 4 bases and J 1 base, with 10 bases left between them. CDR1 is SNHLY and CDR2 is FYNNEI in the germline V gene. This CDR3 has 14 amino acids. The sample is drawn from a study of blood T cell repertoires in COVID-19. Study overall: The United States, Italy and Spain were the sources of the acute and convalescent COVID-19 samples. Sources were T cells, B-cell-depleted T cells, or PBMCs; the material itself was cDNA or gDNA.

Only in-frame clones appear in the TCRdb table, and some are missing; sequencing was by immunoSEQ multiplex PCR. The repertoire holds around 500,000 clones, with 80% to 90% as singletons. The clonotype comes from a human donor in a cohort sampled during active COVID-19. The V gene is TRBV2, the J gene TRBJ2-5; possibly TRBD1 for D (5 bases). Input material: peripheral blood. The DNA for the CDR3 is TGTGCCAGCAGTGCCCGGACAAGCCAAGAGACCCAGTACTTC. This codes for CASSARTSQETQYF.